These 10 T cell receptor beta chains were all obtained from the same sample, sequenced in a study of T-cell reconstitution after alpha-beta-depleted transplantation in children. As it was prepared, the TCRbeta library received unique molecular identifiers. TCRdb called the PCR reads again in MiXCR, with one record for every CDR3 protein. This sample has approximately 640,000 distinct CDR3 sequences; approximately 15% occur once, and the top ten carry 1.1%. The source material was PBMCs from the stem cell graft donor, sampled from the stem cell graft. Every receptor here comes from a human donor who donated a stem cell graft to a child with acute myeloid leukemia.

This clonotype was counted at least ten times. J is TRBJ2-5 and V is TRBV7-2; 9 positions match TRBD2. The CDR3 has 15 amino acids. The J segment lost 4 bases and the V segment lost 1 base, leaving 4 bases of the junction unmatched. The germline CDR1 and CDR2 sequences are SGHTA and FQGNSA. The CDR3 DNA sequence: TGTGCCAGCAGCTTAGGCGGCGGGGGGGCAGAGACCCAGTACTTC. Its protein is CASSLGGGGAETQYF. The full variable domain, in which reference TRBV7-2 and TRBJ2-5 provide the parts outside the CDR3, is GAGVSQSPSNKVTEKGKDVELRCDPISGHTALYWYRQSLGQGLEFLIYFQGNSAPDKSGLPSDRFSAERTGGSVSTLTIQRTQQEDSAVYLCASSLGGGGAETQYFGPGTRLLVL.

In its sample, this clonotype was seen many times. The V call is TRBV4-3, the J call TRBJ1-2; D not resolved. V lost 0 bases and J 4 bases, leaving 21 bases between the germline ends. The germline V gene has CDR1 LGHNA and CDR2 YSLEER. The CDR3 spans 18 residues. This chain's CDR3 is CASSQDVKLRHRVYGYTF. CDR3 coding DNA: TGCGCCAGCAGCCAAGATGTCAAGTTAAGACATAGAGTCTATGGCTACACCTTC.

The sample holds a few counts of this clonotype. The chain links TRBV15 to TRBJ1-4; D not resolved. V lost 4 bases and J 10 bases, leaving 16 bases between the germline ends. CDR1 and CDR2 from the germline V gene are LNHNV and YYDKDF (reference sequence). The CDR3 covers 14 residues. CDR3 amino acids: CATSTHTGRRKLFF. The CDR3 DNA reads as TGTGCCACCAGCACCCATACGGGCCGTAGAAAACTGTTTTTT.

This clonotype occurred many times. The J gene is TRBJ1-5, the V gene TRBV7-8; no reliable D call. This CDR3 has 13 amino acids. Trimming stripped 5 bases from V and 9 bases from J, with 14 bases between. Germline V gene data show CDR1 as SGHVS and CDR2 as FQNEAQ. The CDR3 reads CASSPVADGPQHF. CDR3 nucleotide sequence: TGTGCCAGCAGCCCCGTTGCAGATGGGCCCCAGCATTTT.

The chain has TRBV7-9 and TRBJ1-1, with 9 bases identical to TRBD1. Germline CDR1 is SEHNR and CDR2 is FQNEAQ (reference sequence). V shed 1 base and J 5 bases; nucleotides not matched to a gene: 8. The CDR3 spans 16 residues. The CDR3 DNA reads TGTGCCAGCAGCTTAGAGGGACAGGGAACATGGACTGAAGCTTTCTTT. Translation gives CASSLEGQGTWTEAFF.

This clonotype has a handful of counts. V and J are TRBV5-5 and TRBJ1-5; D unclear. CDR1 is SGHKS and CDR2 is YYEKEE in the germline V gene (reference sequence). Trimming left V 7 bases short and J 0 bases short, with 14 bases between. CDR3 length: 15 amino acids. The CDR3 DNA reads as TGTGCCAGCGGAGATGTCGGGTTTAGCAATCAGCCCCAGCATTTT. Translating it yields CASGDVGFSNQPQHF.

This clonotype was recorded at least ten times. The J gene is TRBJ2-1, the V gene TRBV20-1; 9 positions agree with TRBD2. The CDR3 contains 17 residues. The trim removed 3 bases at V and 4 bases at J, leaving 13 bases unmatched. The germline gives CDR1 DFQATT, CDR2 SNEGSKA (reference sequence). This CDR3 is CSASGPLTSGLYNEQFF. In DNA form, the CDR3 reads TGCAGTGCTAGCGGGCCCTTAACTAGCGGGCTTTACAATGAGCAGTTCTTC.

This chain connects TRBV24-1 to TRBJ2-2; 8 nucleotides align to TRBD1. With V trimmed by 2 bases and J by 7 bases, 5 bases remained unmatched. The germline gives CDR1 KGHDR, CDR2 SFDVKD. This CDR3 has 15 residues. The CDR3 nucleotides read TGTGCCACCAGTGATTCCTGGACAGGGAACGGGGAGCTGTTTTTT. Translating it yields CATSDSWTGNGELFF.

The genes are TRBV21-1 and TRBJ1-2. TRBV21-1 is deemed a pseudogene. This CDR3 contains 12 residues. The CDR3: CASRKGLDGYTF. The CDR3 coding sequence is TGTGCCAGCAGAAAAGGGTTGGATGGCTACACCTTC.

This clonotype came up many times. The chain joins TRBV12-3 or TRBV12-4 to TRBJ1-1, with D unresolved. The CDR3 spans 16 residues. The germline V and J ends were trimmed by 1 base and 3 bases, with 15 bases remaining between them. CDR3 sequence reads: CASSLGWGFGDTEAFF. The CDR3 coding sequence is TGTGCCAGCAGTTTAGGTTGGGGATTTGGAGACACTGAAGCTTTCTTT.